This T cell receptor (beta chain) derives from a study of shared clonotypes between healthy human individuals. Only CD45RO-negative cells positively selected for CCR7 counted as naive CD8 cells, so terminally differentiated effector memory CD45RA+ cells were excluded. Germline CDR1 is SGHRS and CDR2 is YFSETQ. The CDR3 is 19 residues long. With 4 bases clipped from V and 2 bases from J, the junction kept 18 bases outside the gene matches. Assay: immunoSEQ multiplex PCR; the TCRdb copy retains only in-frame clones and omits some. Of roughly 1,800,000 clones in the sample, about 95% are singletons; the top ten hold more than 0.95%.

The chain has TRBV5-1 and TRBJ2-7, with 10 bases that match TRBD2. The TCR was taken from a man between 18 and 35 years old in good health. The sample was naive CD8+ T cells sorted from blood. CDR3 region: CASSNRRLIWTSGTYEQYF. The CDR3 DNA reads as TGCGCCAGCAGCAACCGCCGATTGATATGGACTAGCGGAACCTACGAGCAGTACTTC.